Below are 12 T cell receptor beta chains sequenced from a single sample in a study of blood T cell repertoires in COVID-19. Measured with immunoSEQ multiplex PCR; TCRdb has only the in-frame clones, and not every one. Here the sample spans approximately 210,000 clones, about 91% being singletons. Material for sequencing was peripheral blood. These receptors were collected from a woman aged 35 to 49 with acute or convalescent COVID-19.

V and J are TRBV7-9 and TRBJ2-3, with TRBD2 matching over 7 bases. This CDR3 is built from 15 residues. J gave up 7 bases and V 5 bases, and 12 bases lay outside the gene matches. CDR1 is SEHNR and CDR2 is FQNEAQ in the germline V gene (reference sequence). Here the CDR3 DNA reads TGTGCCAGCAGCCCCCCGCGGGGGTTCGGGAATACGCAGTATTTT. Translating gives CASSPPRGFGNTQYF.

This chain links TRBV9 with TRBJ1-1; D unclear. The V gene's germline CDR1 is SGDLS and CDR2 YYNGEE. V was cut by 0 bases and J by 1 base, with 7 bases left in between. The CDR3 consists of 14 residues. CDR3 in DNA: TGTGCCAGCAGCGTAGTCGGGGAGAACACTGAAGCTTTCTTT. It encodes CASSVVGENTEAFF. The full variable domain, rest sourced from reference TRBV9 and TRBJ1-1, is DSGVTQTPKHLITATGQRVTLRCSPRSGDLSVYWYQQSLDQGLQFLIQYYNGEERAKGNILERFSAQQFPDLHSELNLSSLELGDSALYFCASSVVGENTEAFFGQGTRLTVV.

V is TRBV3-1 (or the pseudogene TRBV3-2) and J is TRBJ1-4; 12 bases align to TRBD1. V lost 0 bases, J lost 7 bases, and 6 bases stayed unmatched. This CDR3 region has 17 residues. Looked up from germline, CDR1 is LGHDT and CDR2 is YNNKEL (reference sequence). CDR3 region: CASSQEGPGQGAEKLFF. DNA for the CDR3: TGTGCCAGCAGCCAAGAGGGACCGGGACAGGGGGCTGAAAAACTGTTTTTT.

The gene calls are TRBV5-1 and TRBJ2-1, with 8 bases that match TRBD1. Looked up from germline, CDR1 is SGHRS and CDR2 is YFSETQ. The CDR3 sequence is 14 residues long. V was pared by 7 bases and J by 9 bases, with 12 bases of the junction left unmatched. CDR3 region: CASWPGQVTSEQFF. CDR3 DNA sequence: TGCGCCAGCTGGCCGGGACAGGTGACAAGTGAGCAGTTCTTC.

The chain employs TRBV2 and TRBJ1-5; no definite D call. V dropped 6 bases and J dropped 0 bases, with 9 bases sitting between them. This CDR3 is built from 14 residues. Germline loops: CDR1 SNHLY, CDR2 FYNNEI. In DNA form, the CDR3 reads TGTGCCAGCAGAGAGGCCGTTAGCAATCAGCCCCAGCATTTT. This encodes CASREAVSNQPQHF.

The chain combines TRBV14 with TRBJ1-2; tentative D call: TRBD1 (6 bases). The CDR3 consists of 14 residues. V was pared by 4 bases and J by 4 bases, with 13 bases between. The V gene's germline CDR1 is SGHDN and CDR2 FVKESK. The CDR3: CASSPDPDSYGYTF. DNA of the CDR3: TGTGCCAGCAGCCCAGACCCGGACAGCTATGGCTACACCTTC.

The V gene is TRBV21-1, the J gene TRBJ1-2; TRBD1, the table's D call, was not compared with the DNA. TRBV21-1 is tagged as a pseudogene. The length of the CDR3 is 16 residues. The DNA for the CDR3 is TGTGCCAGCAGCAAATATCCAGACAGGAGAAACTATGGCTACACCTTC. The encoded protein is CASSKYPDRRNYGYTF.

The chain has TRBV5-4 and TRBJ1-6, with TRBD1 matching 10 bases. Germline V gene sequence: CDR1 SGHNT, CDR2 YYREEE (reference sequence). The CDR3 totals 17 residues. J gave up 6 bases and V 6 bases, and 12 bases lay outside the gene matches. CDR3 DNA: TGTGCCAGCATGGAGGGACAGGGGAGGGGGATTAATTCACCCCTCCACTTT. Translating gives CASMEGQGRGINSPLHF.

The chain is built from TRBV30 and TRBJ1-2; 8 bases match TRBD1. V lost 4 bases to trimming and J lost 2 bases; unmatched junction nucleotides: 3. This CDR3 has 13 amino acids. Germline values: CDR1 GTSNPN, CDR2 SVGIG (reference sequence). The CDR3 DNA reads as TGTGCCTGGACAGGGGGCGGAAACTATGGCTACACCTTC. Its translation: CAWTGGGNYGYTF.

The J gene is TRBJ2-1, the V gene TRBV9; tentatively, D is TRBD2 (5 bases). Between the trimmed V and J ends, which lost 0 bases and 8 bases, there was a span of 18 bases. The CDR3 runs to 16 residues. CDR1 is SGDLS and CDR2 is YYNGEE in the germline V gene. CDR3 nucleotide sequence: TGTGCCAGCAGCGTAGGAATTGGGCTAGCTTCAGATGAGCAGTTCTTC. Protein sequence: CASSVGIGLASDEQFF.

The rearrangement uses TRBV6-2 or TRBV6-3 and TRBJ2-1; no firm D call. The CDR3 loop spans 13 amino acids. Trimming took 5 bases from V and 7 from J, leaving 12 bases between them. Germline V lookup: CDR1 MNHEY, CDR2 SVGEGT. The CDR3 loop is CASSTLDVNEQFF. In nucleotides, the CDR3 is TGTGCCAGCAGTACCCTAGACGTAAATGAGCAGTTCTTC.

This clone was seen just once. The V call is TRBV7-8, the J call TRBJ1-1; weak D call: TRBD1 (5 bases). In germline, CDR1 is SGHVS, CDR2 FQNEAQ. This CDR3 has 13 residues. The V end lost 5 bases, the J end lost 4 bases, and 11 bases lay between the germline ends. The CDR3 loop is CASSDRWSTEAFF. The CDR3 coding sequence is TGTGCCAGCAGCGACAGATGGAGCACTGAAGCTTTCTTT. The variable domain in full, completed from reference TRBV7-8 and TRBJ1-1, reads GAGVSQSPRYKVAKRGQDVALRCDPISGHVSLFWYQQALGQGPEFLTYFQNEAQLDKSGLPSDRFFAERPEGSVSTLKIQRTQQEDSAVYLCASSDRWSTEAFFGQGTRLTVV.